This is a list of T cell receptor beta chains from one sample in a study of OX40 agonist ivuxolimab in advanced cancers. Data came from immunoSEQ multiplex PCR; TCRdb stores just in-frame clones and leaves some out. The sample includes 100,000 or so clones, less than 95% seen only once; the top ten take approximately 0.34%. Specimen: CD4+ or CD8+ T cells sorted from blood, collected in a trial of the OX40 agonist ivuxolimab. Receptors originate from an adult with an advanced solid tumor such as melanoma, head and neck, liver or kidney cancer. Each CDR3 is given with its conserved first and last residue. D genes are given only for firm matches. Some rows have no size entry. The others give once, few or many, or a class for an expanded clone.

D: TRBD2
V: TRBV29-1
J: TRBJ2-3
size: NA
DNA: TGCAGCTGTGGACGGGCTAGCGGTAGCACAGATACGCAGTATTTT
CDR3: CSCGRASGSTDTQYF

D: NA
V: TRBV7-8
J: TRBJ2-7
size: NA
DNA: TGTGCCAGCAGCTTAGCAACAATAAACTCAGCGTACGAGCAGTACTTC
CDR3: CASSLATINSAYEQYF

D: TRBD2
V: TRBV9
J: TRBJ2-7
size: NA
DNA: TGTGCCAGCAGCGTAGGTCCGGGAGGGTCTCAAGAGCAGTACTTC
CDR3: CASSVGPGGSQEQYF

D: TRBD2
V: TRBV18
J: TRBJ2-1
size: NA
DNA: TGTGCCAGCTCACCAGCGGGAGGGCCGGGGAATGAGCAGTTCTTC
CDR3: CASSPAGGPGNEQFF

D: TRBD1
V: TRBV2
J: TRBJ1-5
size: NA
DNA: TGTGCCAGCAACGACAGGGGGGATAGTCAGCCCCAGCATTTT
CDR3: CASNDRGDSQPQHF

D: TRBD2
V: TRBV6-6
J: TRBJ2-5
size: NA
DNA: TGTGCCAGCAGCTTTGGGGGGGGTGTGGAGACCCAGTACTTC
CDR3: CASSFGGGVETQYF

D: NA
V: TRBV28
J: TRBJ2-2
size: once
DNA: TGTGCCAGCAGTTTATTGGGACCTAGGAACACCGGGGAGCTGTTTTTT
CDR3: CASSLLGPRNTGELFF

D: NA
V: TRBV9
J: TRBJ1-5
size: once
DNA: TGTGCCAGACCTCGGGAACTTAGCAATCAGCCCCAGCATTTT
CDR3: CARPRELSNQPQHF

D: TRBD1
V: TRBV4-2
J: TRBJ2-7
size: NA
DNA: TGTGCCAGCAGCCTAGGACAGGGAGCCTACGAGCAGTACTTC
CDR3: CASSLGQGAYEQYF

D: NA
V: TRBV9
J: TRBJ2-5
size: NA
DNA: TGTGCCAGCAGCATCGGAGCGGGTGATTGGGAGACCCAGTACTTC
CDR3: CASSIGAGDWETQYF

D: TRBD2
V: TRBV7-2
J: TRBJ2-5
size: few
DNA: TGTGCCAGCAGCTTTGGGGGGGAGGGAGAGACCCAGTACTTC
CDR3: CASSFGGEGETQYF

D: TRBD2
V: TRBV7-9
J: TRBJ2-1
size: few
DNA: TGTGCCAGCAGCTTAGTTGGGGGAGGGCCTGGCAATGAGCAGTTCTTC
CDR3: CASSLVGGGPGNEQFF

D: NA
V: TRBV25-1
J: TRBJ2-1
size: NA
DNA: TGTGCCAGCAGTGAACTAAGCTCGGGCTCCTACAATGAGCAGTTCTTC
CDR3: CASSELSSGSYNEQFF

D: TRBD2
V: TRBV27
J: TRBJ2-3
size: NA
DNA: TGTGCCAGCAGTTTCCTCCTGCGGGGGGGGCCAGATACGCAGTATTTT
CDR3: CASSFLLRGGPDTQYF

D: TRBD1
V: TRBV5-4
J: TRBJ2-5
size: NA
DNA: TGTGCCAGCAGCTTAATAGGACAGGGGAGATTTAGAGAGACCCAGTACTTC
CDR3: CASSLIGQGRFRETQYF

D: NA
V: TRBV28
J: TRBJ2-1
size: once
DNA: TGTGCCAGCAGTTTAATATTACTTGAGCAGTTCTTC
CDR3: CASSLILLEQFF

D: NA
V: TRBV7-9
J: TRBJ2-2
size: NA
DNA: TGTGCCAGCAGCCTCGACACCGGGGAGCTGTTTTTT
CDR3: CASSLDTGELFF